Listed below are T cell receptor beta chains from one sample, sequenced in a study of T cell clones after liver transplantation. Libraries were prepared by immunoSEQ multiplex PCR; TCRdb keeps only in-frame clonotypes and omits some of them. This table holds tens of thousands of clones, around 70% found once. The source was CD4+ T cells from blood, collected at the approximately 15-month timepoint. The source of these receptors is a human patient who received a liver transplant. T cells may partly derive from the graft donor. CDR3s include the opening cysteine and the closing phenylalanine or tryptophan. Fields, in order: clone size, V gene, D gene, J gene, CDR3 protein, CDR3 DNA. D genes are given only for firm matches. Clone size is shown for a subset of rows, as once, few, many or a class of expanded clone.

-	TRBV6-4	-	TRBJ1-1	CASRVASNTEAFF	TGTGCCAGCCGGGTCGCTTCCAACACTGAAGCTTTCTTT
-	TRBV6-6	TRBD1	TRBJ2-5	CASRRQGEEGTQYF	TGTGCCAGCAGAAGACAGGGGGAAGAGGGGACCCAGTACTTC
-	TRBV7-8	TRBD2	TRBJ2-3	CASSKRSSGRALTDTQYF	TGTGCCAGCAGCAAAAGGTCTAGCGGGAGGGCCTTGACAGATACGCAGTATTTT
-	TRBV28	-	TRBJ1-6	CASFRDGNSPLHF	TGTGCCAGCTTCAGGGACGGGAATTCACCCCTCCACTTT
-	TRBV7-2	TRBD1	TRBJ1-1	CASSPGQANTEAFF	TGTGCCAGCAGCCCAGGACAGGCGAACACTGAAGCTTTCTTT
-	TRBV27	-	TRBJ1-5	CASSLGQGEGGPQHF	TGTGCCAGCAGTTTAGGGCAGGGTGAAGGAGGCCCCCAGCATTTT
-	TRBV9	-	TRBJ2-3	CASSVDGDTQYF	TGTGCCAGCAGCGTAGATGGTGATACGCAGTATTTT
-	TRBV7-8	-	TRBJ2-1	CASSLGTPGMNEQFF	TGTGCCAGCAGCTTAGGGACTCCAGGGATGAATGAGCAGTTCTTC
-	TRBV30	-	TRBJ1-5	CAWSVSRGDQPQHF	TGTGCCTGGAGTGTATCCCGGGGAGATCAGCCCCAGCATTTT
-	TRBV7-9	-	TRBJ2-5	CASSLWSGRTLQETQYF	TGTGCCAGCAGCTTATGGTCCGGACGGACCCTCCAAGAGACCCAGTACTTC
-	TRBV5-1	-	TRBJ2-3	CASSPQASQSADTQYF	TGCGCCAGCAGCCCACAAGCTTCTCAAAGCGCAGATACGCAGTATTTT
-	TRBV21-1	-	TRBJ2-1	CASSKDPSRRYNEQFF	TGTGCCAGCAGCAAAGATCCCAGTAGGAGATACAATGAGCAGTTCTTC
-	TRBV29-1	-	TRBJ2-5	CSVDLSYQETQYF	TGCAGCGTTGATTTGAGCTACCAAGAGACCCAGTACTTC
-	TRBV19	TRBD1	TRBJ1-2	CASSPQGADGYTF	TGTGCCAGTAGCCCACAGGGGGCCGATGGCTACACCTTC
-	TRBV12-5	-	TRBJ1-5	CASGQDSNQPQHF	TGTGCTAGTGGCCAGGATAGCAATCAGCCCCAGCATTTT
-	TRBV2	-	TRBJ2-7	CASRFNSYEQYF	TGTGCCAGCAGATTTAACTCCTACGAGCAGTACTTC
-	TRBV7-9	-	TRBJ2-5	CASSWGRQGGETQYF	TGTGCCAGCAGCTGGGGAAGGCAGGGTGGGGAGACCCAGTACTTC
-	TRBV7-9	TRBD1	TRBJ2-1	CASSLMAGGHNEQFF	TGTGCCAGCAGCCTGATGGCAGGGGGCCACAATGAGCAGTTCTTC
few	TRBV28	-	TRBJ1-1	CASKIANTEAFF	TGTGCCAGCAAAATCGCCAACACTGAAGCTTTCTTT
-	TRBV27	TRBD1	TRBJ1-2	CASSLRPGGTVPATF	TGTGCCAGCAGTCTAAGGCCCGGCGGGACAGTCCCGGCTACCTTC
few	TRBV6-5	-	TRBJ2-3	CASSPNGDTQYF	TGTGCCAGCAGTCCTAATGGAGATACGCAGTATTTT
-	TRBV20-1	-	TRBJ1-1	CSAEPVGEAFF	TGCAGTGCTGAACCGGTTGGTGAAGCTTTCTTT
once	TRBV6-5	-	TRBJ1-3	CASRGPGVGTIYF	TGTGCCAGCAGGGGCCCTGGGGTCGGCACCATATATTTT
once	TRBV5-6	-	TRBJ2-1	CASSFQIGVKGEQFF	TGTGCCAGCAGCTTCCAGATAGGGGTAAAGGGTGAGCAGTTCTTC
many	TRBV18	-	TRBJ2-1	CASSSTSGMERAPEQFF	TGTGCCAGCTCATCAACCTCCGGGATGGAGAGGGCTCCTGAGCAGTTCTTC